This paragraph reports one TCR beta chain. Its antigen is unidentified. The source of the sample is a study of T cells in Graves' hyperthyroidism and ophthalmopathy. In the study overall: The authors collected peripheral blood at initial diagnosis, before any treatment. Study conclusions and caveats: Most thyroid-expanded clonotypes above 0.001 were also found in blood.

The ends were cut back, 2 bases at V and 0 bases at J, with 14 bases in the middle. Germline CDR1 SQVTM, CDR2 ANQGSEA. This CDR3 has 15 residues. RNA transcripts served as the template for amplifying TCR beta CDR3 regions. Researchers ran a first-round RT-PCR on the TCR CDR3 using the HTBI primer set. A single record per CDR3 protein comes from TCRdb applying MiXCR to the multiplex PCR reads. The sample includes around 340,000 distinct CDR3 sequences, around 16% of them seen just once. Sequenced input: blood. This receptor was obtained from a man aged 25 to 40 with Graves' hyperthyroidism. The V and J genes are TRBV29-1 and TRBJ2-7; D perhaps matches TRBD1 (6 bases). The CDR3 spells CSVEHQDRNSYEQYF. Written as DNA, the CDR3 is TGCAGCGTTGAACACCAAGACAGGAACTCCTACGAGCAGTACTTC.